This is a list of T cell receptor beta chains from one sample in a study of tumor-infiltrating lymphocytes in primary liver carcinoma. Using its own MiXCR run on the multiplex PCR reads, TCRdb lists one record per CDR3 protein. Of 310,000 or so distinct CDR3 sequences detected, 65% appear once; the ten largest clones hold roughly 6.5%. The specimen was peripheral blood. These receptors were taken from a man aged 40-49 years with primary liver carcinoma and hepatitis B virus infection. CDR3s include the opening cysteine and the closing phenylalanine or tryptophan. A D gene is named only where the DNA matches it firmly. Not all rows give a size; the values are once, few, many and, for expanded clones, a class.

>TRBV5-4|TRBJ2-2|.|.
TGTGCCAGCAGCTTGGACAGGGCTAGCACCGGGGAGCTGTTTTTT
CASSLDRASTGELFF
>TRBV11-2|TRBJ1-5|TRBD1|.
TGTGCCAGCAGCATACAGGGGGATCGGCCCCAGCATTTT
CASSIQGDRPQHF
>TRBV29-1|TRBJ2-3|TRBD2|.
TGTAGCGTTGGGACTATAGGGGATACGCAGTATTTT
CSVGTIGDTQYF
>TRBV7-9|TRBJ2-1|TRBD2|.
TGTGCCAGCAGCTTAGTTGGGTCCTGGACTAGCGGGAACTCCTACAATGAGCGGTTCTTC
CASSLVGSWTSGNSYNERFF
>TRBV29-1|TRBJ2-3|TRBD2|.
TGCAGCGCTATCGGGACTAGCGGGAGCTCGGTGTTGGCAGTTACGCAGTATTTT
CSAIGTSGSSVLAVTQYF
>TRBV28|TRBJ2-1|.|few
TGTGCCAGCAGTCGACCCAATGAGCAGTTCTTC
CASSRPNEQFF
>TRBV7-9|TRBJ2-3|.|.
TGTGCCAGCAGCCCCGTTCGGGATACGCAGTATTTT
CASSPVRDTQYF
>TRBV29-1|TRBJ2-5|.|.
TGCAGCGCTGGGGGCGGCTTGGGCTTTGTGACTCAGTACTTC
CSAGGGLGFVTQYF
>TRBV5-6|TRBJ1-1|.|.
TGTGCCAGCAGCCCTGGCGGGGGGTACACTGAAGCTCTCTTT
CASSPGGGYTEALF
>TRBV11-2|TRBJ1-2|.|.
TGTGCCAGCAGCTCTCGTCAGGAGGCAGGTGGCTACACCTTC
CASSSRQEAGGYTF
>TRBV5-1|TRBJ2-3|TRBD2|many
TGCGCCAGCAGCAAGGGACTAGACTACACAGATACGCAGTATTTT
CASSKGLDYTDTQYF
>TRBV6-1|TRBJ2-7|TRBD1|many
TGTGCCAGCAGTGTGGACAGGGCTTGGGAGCAGTACTTC
CASSVDRAWEQYF
>TRBV11-2|TRBJ2-7|TRBD2|many
TGTGCCAGCAGCTTAGAGACCCGACTAGCGGTCCTACCCCCTTACGAGCAGTACTTC
CASSLETRLAVLPPYEQYF
>TRBV11-2|TRBJ2-5|TRBD2|.
TGTGCCAGCAGCGCCATAAGGCTAGCGGTTGGAGAGACCCAGTACTTC
CASSAIRLAVGETQYF
>TRBV4-1|TRBJ2-4|.|.
TGTGCCAGCAGTCAAGATTGGGCGGCGCAGGGCAACATTCAGCACTTC
CASSQDWAAQGNIQHF
>TRBV30|TRBJ2-5|.|.
TGTGCCTCGAGTGAGAACGTAGAGACCCAGTACTTC
CASSENVETQYF
>TRBV4-2|TRBJ2-3|TRBD2|few
TGTGCCAGCAGCCAAGATGGGACGGGAGGGCCCGATATGCAGTATTTT
CASSQDGTGGPDMQYF
>TRBV5-1|TRBJ1-6|TRBD1|once
TGCGCCAGCAGCCGACAGGGAGTGGCGGATTCACCCCTCTACTTT
CASSRQGVADSPLYF
>TRBV10-3|TRBJ2-5|TRBD2|many
TGTGCCATCAGAGAGTCCCGGGGAGGGGAGACCCAGTACTTC
CAIRESRGGETQYF
>TRBV6-1|TRBJ2-3|.|.
TGTGCCAGCAGTGATGTGCTCGTAACTAACACAGATACGCAGTATTTT
CASSDVLVTNTDTQYF
>TRBV11-2|TRBJ2-1|TRBD2|.
TGCGCCAGCAGCTCCTCTCGCGGGGGGGTTAATGAGCAGTTCTTC
CASSSSRGGVNEQFF
>TRBV5-6|TRBJ2-7|TRBD2|few
TGTGCCAGCAGCTTTCCGGGAGGGCGCGAGCAGTACTTC
CASSFPGGREQYF
>TRBV10-3|TRBJ2-3|TRBD2|.
TGTGCCATCAGTGAGTCGAGCGCGGCGGGAGGCGCAGATACGCAGTATTTT
CAISESSAAGGADTQYF
>TRBV6-2/TRBV6-3|TRBJ2-4|TRBD2|.
TGTGCCAGGAGTTCCGGACTAGCGGGAGGGAGAAACATTCAGTACTTC
CARSSGLAGGRNIQYF
>TRBV5-4|TRBJ1-2|.|.
TGTGCCAGCAGCCTCCCAAGACTAGGTTCCTATGGCTACACCTTC
CASSLPRLGSYGYTF
>TRBV5-4|TRBJ1-2|.|.
TGTGCCAGCAGCTCACTTCACATGGTAGGCTATGGCTACACCTTC
CASSSLHMVGYGYTF
>TRBV11-2|TRBJ2-7|.|few
TGTGCCAGCAGCTTAGTTTCGTGCAGGGTCTACGAGCAATACTTC
CASSLVSCRVYEQYF
>TRBV7-9|TRBJ2-7|.|.
TGTGCCAGCAGCTTAGCGGAGGGACTCCCCTACGAGCAGTACTTC
CASSLAEGLPYEQYF
>TRBV5-1|TRBJ1-6|.|few
TGCGCCAGCGGAACCGAAGGGACCAATAATTCACCCCTCCACTTT
CASGTEGTNNSPLHF
>TRBV20-1|TRBJ2-5|.|once
TGCAGTGCTAGTGTGGCTAGAGAAGAGACCCAGTACTTC
CSASVAREETQYF
>TRBV11-2|TRBJ2-2|.|.
TGTGCCAGCAGCTTTAGACAATCGAACACCGGGGAGCAGTTTTTT
CASSFRQSNTGEQFF
>TRBV28|TRBJ1-3|.|.
TGTGCCAGCAGTTCCGCGACAGCAAGCTCTGGAAACACCATATATTTT
CASSSATASSGNTIYF
>TRBV5-5|TRBJ2-1|TRBD2|few
TGTGCCAGCAGCTTGCTGACGGGGGGGTCGGATGAGCAGTTCTTC
CASSLLTGGSDEQFF
>TRBV4-3|TRBJ2-5|.|.
TGTGTCAGCAGCCAAGAGACCGTGGGAGAGACCCAGTACTTC
CVSSQETVGETQYF
>TRBV11-2|TRBJ2-7|.|many
TGTGCCAGCAGCTTAGACAATGCGGCGTTGAGCTCCTACGAGCAGTACTTC
CASSLDNAALSSYEQYF
>TRBV6-1|TRBJ2-7|TRBD1|many
TGTGCCAGCACCGGACAGGGGGCGAGCTACGAGCAGTACTTC
CASTGQGASYEQYF
>TRBV5-4|TRBJ2-3|TRBD2|.
TGTGCCAGCAGATCAGATGGGACTAGCGGGATCACAGATACGCAGTATTTT
CASRSDGTSGITDTQYF